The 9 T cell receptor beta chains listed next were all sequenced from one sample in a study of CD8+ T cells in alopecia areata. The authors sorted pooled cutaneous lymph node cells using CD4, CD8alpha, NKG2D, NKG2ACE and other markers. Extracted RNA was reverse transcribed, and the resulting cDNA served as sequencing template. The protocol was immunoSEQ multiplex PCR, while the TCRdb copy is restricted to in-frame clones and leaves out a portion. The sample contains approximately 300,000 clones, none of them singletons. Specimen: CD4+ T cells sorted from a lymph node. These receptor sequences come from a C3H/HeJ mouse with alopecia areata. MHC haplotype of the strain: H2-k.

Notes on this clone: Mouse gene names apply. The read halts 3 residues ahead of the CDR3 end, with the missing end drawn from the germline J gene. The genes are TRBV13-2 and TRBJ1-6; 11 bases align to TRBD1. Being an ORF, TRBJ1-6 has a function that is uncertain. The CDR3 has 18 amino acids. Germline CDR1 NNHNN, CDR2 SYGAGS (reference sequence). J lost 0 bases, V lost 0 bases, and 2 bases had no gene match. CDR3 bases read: TGTGCCAGCGGTGATGCCGGGACAGGGGGTTCCTATAATTCGCCC. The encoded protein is CASGDAGTGGSYNSP. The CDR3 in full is CASGDAGTGGSYNSPLYF.

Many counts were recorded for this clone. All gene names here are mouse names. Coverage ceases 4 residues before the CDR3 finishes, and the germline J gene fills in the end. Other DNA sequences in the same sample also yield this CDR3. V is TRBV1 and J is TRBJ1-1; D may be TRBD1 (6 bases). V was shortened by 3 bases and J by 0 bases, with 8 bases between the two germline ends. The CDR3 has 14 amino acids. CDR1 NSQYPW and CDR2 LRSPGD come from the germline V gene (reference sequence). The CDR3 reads CTCSAGQANTEVFF. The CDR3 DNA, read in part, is TGCACCTGCAGTGCGGGACAAGCAAACACA.

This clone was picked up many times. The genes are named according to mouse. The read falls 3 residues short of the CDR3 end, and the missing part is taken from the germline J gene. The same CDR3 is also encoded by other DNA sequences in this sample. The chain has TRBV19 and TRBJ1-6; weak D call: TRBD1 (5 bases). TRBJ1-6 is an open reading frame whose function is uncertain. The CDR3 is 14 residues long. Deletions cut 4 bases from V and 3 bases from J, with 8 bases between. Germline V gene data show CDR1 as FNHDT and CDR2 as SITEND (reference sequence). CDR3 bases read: TGTGCCAGCAGTCGACAGATCTATAATTCGCCC. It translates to CASSRQIYNSP. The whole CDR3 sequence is CASSRQIYNSPLYF.

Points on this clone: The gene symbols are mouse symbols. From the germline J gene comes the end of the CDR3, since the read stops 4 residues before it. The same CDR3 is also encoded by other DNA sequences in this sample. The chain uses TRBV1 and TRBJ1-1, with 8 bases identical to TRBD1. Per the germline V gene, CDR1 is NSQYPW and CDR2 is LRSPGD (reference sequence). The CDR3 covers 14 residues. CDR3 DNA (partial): TGCACCTGCAGTGCAGACCGGACAGGGAGA. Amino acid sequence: CTCSADRTGR. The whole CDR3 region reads CTCSADRTGREVFF.

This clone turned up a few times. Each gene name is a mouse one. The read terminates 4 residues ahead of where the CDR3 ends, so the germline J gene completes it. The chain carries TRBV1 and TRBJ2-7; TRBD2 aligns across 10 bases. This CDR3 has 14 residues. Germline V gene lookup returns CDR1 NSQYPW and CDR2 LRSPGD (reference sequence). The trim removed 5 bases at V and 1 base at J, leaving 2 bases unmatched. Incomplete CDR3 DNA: TGCACCTGCAGTCCGGGACTGGGGTCCTAT. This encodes CTCSPGLGSY. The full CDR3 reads CTCSPGLGSYEQYF. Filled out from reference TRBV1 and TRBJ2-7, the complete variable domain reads VTLLEQNPRWRLVPRGQAVNLRCILKNSQYPWMSWYQQDLQKQLQWLFTLRSPGDKEVKSLPGADYLATRVTDTELRLQVANMSQGRTLYCTCSPGLGSYEQYFGPGTRLTVL.

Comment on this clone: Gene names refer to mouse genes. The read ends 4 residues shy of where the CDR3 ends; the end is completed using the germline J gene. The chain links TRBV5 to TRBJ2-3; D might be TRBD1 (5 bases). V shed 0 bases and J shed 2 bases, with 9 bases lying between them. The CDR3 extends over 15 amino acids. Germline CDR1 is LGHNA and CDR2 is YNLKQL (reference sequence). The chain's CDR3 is CASSQDSGYAETLYF. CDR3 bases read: TGTGCCAGCAGCCAAGATTCAGGGTATGCAGAA.

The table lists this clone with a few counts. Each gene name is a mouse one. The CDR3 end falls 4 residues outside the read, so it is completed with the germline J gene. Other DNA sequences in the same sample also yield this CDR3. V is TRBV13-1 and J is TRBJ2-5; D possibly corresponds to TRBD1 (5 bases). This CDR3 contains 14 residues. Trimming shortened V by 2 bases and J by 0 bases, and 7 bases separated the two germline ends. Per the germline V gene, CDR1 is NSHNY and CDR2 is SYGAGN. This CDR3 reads CASSEQGNQDTQYF. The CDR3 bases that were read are TGTGCCAGCAGTGAGCAGGGAAACCAAGAC.

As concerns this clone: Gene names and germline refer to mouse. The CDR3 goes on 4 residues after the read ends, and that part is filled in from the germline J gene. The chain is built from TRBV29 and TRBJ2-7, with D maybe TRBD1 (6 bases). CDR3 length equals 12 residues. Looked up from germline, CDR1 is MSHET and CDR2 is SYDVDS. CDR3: CASSRDKYEQYF. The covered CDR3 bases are TGTGCTAGCAGCAGGGACAAATAT.

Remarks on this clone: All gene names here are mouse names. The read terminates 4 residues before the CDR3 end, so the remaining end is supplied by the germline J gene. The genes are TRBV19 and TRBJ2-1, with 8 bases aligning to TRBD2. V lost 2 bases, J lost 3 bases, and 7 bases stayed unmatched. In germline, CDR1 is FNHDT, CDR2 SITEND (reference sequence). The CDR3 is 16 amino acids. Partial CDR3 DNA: TGTGCCAGCAGTATTACGGGGGGGCGGGTCTATGCT. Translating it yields CASSITGGRVYA. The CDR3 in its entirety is CASSITGGRVYAEQFF. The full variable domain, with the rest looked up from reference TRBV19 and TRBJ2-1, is GGIITQTPKFLIGQEGQKLTLKCQQNFNHDTMYWYRQDSGKGLRLIYYSITENDLQKGDLSEGYDASREKKSSFSLTVTSAQKNEMAVFLCASSITGGRVYAEQFFGPGTRLTVL.